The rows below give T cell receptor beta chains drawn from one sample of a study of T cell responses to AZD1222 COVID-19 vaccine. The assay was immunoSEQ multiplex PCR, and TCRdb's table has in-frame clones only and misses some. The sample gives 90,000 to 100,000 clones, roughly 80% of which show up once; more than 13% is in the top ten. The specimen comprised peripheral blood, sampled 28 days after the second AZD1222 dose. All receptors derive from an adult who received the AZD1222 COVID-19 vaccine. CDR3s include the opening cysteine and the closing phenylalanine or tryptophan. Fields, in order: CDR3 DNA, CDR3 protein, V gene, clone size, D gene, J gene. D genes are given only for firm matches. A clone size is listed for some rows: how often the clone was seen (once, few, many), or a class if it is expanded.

TGTGCCAGCAGCGTAGTAGACACCGGGGAGCTGTTTTTT,CASSVVDTGELFF,TRBV9,few,-,TRBJ2-2
TGTGCCAGCAGCGCAGCAACTAGCGGGGGGTCCGGAGATACGCAGTATTTT,CASSAATSGGSGDTQYF,TRBV9,few,TRBD2,TRBJ2-3
TGTGCCAGCAGTGACGGGATTACAGGGCACACCGACACCATATATTTT,CASSDGITGHTDTIYF,TRBV6-4,-,-,TRBJ1-3
TGTGCCAGCAGTTGGGGGGGATTGCAGACCCAGTACTTC,CASSWGGLQTQYF,TRBV12-3/TRBV12-4,-,TRBD2,TRBJ2-5
TGTGCCAGCAGCTTTGGGACAGGGGCCCAAGAGACCCAGTACTTC,CASSFGTGAQETQYF,TRBV7-9,-,TRBD1,TRBJ2-5
TGCGCCAGCAGCTTGGGGTTAAGTGCCGAAGCTTTCTTT,CASSLGLSAEAFF,TRBV5-1,-,-,TRBJ1-1
TGTGCCAGCAGCTTAAAGGTTTTTGAAACTGAAGCTTTCTTT,CASSLKVFETEAFF,TRBV13,-,-,TRBJ1-1
TGTGCCAGTAGTATACTCGTGAACACTGAAGCTTTCTTT,CASSILVNTEAFF,TRBV19,-,-,TRBJ1-1
TGTGCCAGCATCACGAAGCCAGCTAACTACGAGCAGTACTTC,CASITKPANYEQYF,TRBV5-8,few,-,TRBJ2-7
TGTGCCAGCAGCTTAGTAACGTACTCTGGAAACACCATATATTTT,CASSLVTYSGNTIYF,TRBV11-2,-,-,TRBJ1-3
TGTGCCAGCAGCTTAGATTGGTTAGGCCCCACAGATACGCAGTATTTT,CASSLDWLGPTDTQYF,TRBV11-2,once,-,TRBJ2-3
TGTGCCAGCACCCGACAGATTGACACTGAAGCTTTCTTT,CASTRQIDTEAFF,TRBV6-5,-,-,TRBJ1-1
TGTGCCACCAGTGATGCATCGGTGACTAGCGGGGCCACCGGGGAGCTGTTTTTT,CATSDASVTSGATGELFF,TRBV24-1,-,TRBD2,TRBJ2-2
TGCGCCAGCAGCCAAGGGGACAGGGGATCCTACGAGCAGTACTTC,CASSQGDRGSYEQYF,TRBV4-1,-,TRBD1,TRBJ2-7
TGCAGTGCTAGTACAGGGGGGACTAACTATGGCTACACCTTC,CSASTGGTNYGYTF,TRBV20-1,-,TRBD1,TRBJ1-2
TGTGCCAGCAGCTCTCGGACAAACAATGAGCAGTTCTTC,CASSSRTNNEQFF,TRBV5-4,-,-,TRBJ2-1
TGTGCCAGCAGCCAAAACGAGCGGTCACCCCTCCACTTT,CASSQNERSPLHF,TRBV3-1/TRBV3-2,-,-,TRBJ1-6
TGCAGTGCTACCGCAGGCACTGAAGCTTTCTTT,CSATAGTEAFF,TRBV20-1,-,-,TRBJ1-1
TGTGCCAGTAGATCAGGCGGGGATCAGCCCCAGCATTTT,CASRSGGDQPQHF,TRBV19,once,-,TRBJ1-5
TGTGCCAGCAGCTTTAGACAGGGGAGCACTGAAGCTTTCTTT,CASSFRQGSTEAFF,TRBV7-9,-,TRBD1,TRBJ1-1
TGTGCCAGCAGCCAAGGGGGGGCCGGGGCCAAAAACATTCAGTACTTC,CASSQGGAGAKNIQYF,TRBV3-1/TRBV3-2,-,-,TRBJ2-4
TGTGCCAGCTCACCTCGACAGGGGGCAGCTTTCTTT,CASSPRQGAAFF,TRBV18,-,TRBD1,TRBJ1-1
TGTGCCAGTAGTATAAGAGCGAACTCCTACAATGAGCAGTTCTTC,CASSIRANSYNEQFF,TRBV19,-,-,TRBJ2-1
TGTGCCAGCAGTTACCTAACCGCCGGGGAGCTGTTTTTT,CASSYLTAGELFF,TRBV6-5,-,-,TRBJ2-2
TGTGCCTGGAGCGCTAGACTAGCGGGAAACCCAACTCCCTACGAGCAGTACTTC,CAWSARLAGNPTPYEQYF,TRBV30,-,TRBD2,TRBJ2-7
TGTGCCATCAGTCCGAGAGAGGGAGCGGGACGCACCTACGAGCAGTACTTC,CAISPREGAGRTYEQYF,TRBV10-3,-,TRBD2,TRBJ2-7
TGTGCCAGCAGCTTAGTTCCCTACATGAACACTGAAGCTTTCTTT,CASSLVPYMNTEAFF,TRBV7-9,-,-,TRBJ1-1
TGTGCCAGTAGTATGCCGGGTTCCACTGAAGCTTTCTTT,CASSMPGSTEAFF,TRBV19,-,-,TRBJ1-1
TGTGCCAGCTCACCACTGGCGGACACCGGGGAGCTGTTTTTT,CASSPLADTGELFF,TRBV18,-,-,TRBJ2-2
TGTGCCAGCAGCTATTCCGAAGGGGGGCAGTACTTC,CASSYSEGGQYF,TRBV11-3,-,-,TRBJ2-7
TGTGCCAGCAGCTTGCCGGGGAACTCTGGAAACACCATATATTTT,CASSLPGNSGNTIYF,TRBV5-6,-,-,TRBJ1-3
TGTGCCAGCAGCTTTACTATCACCGATATCTCTGGAAACACCATATATTTT,CASSFTITDISGNTIYF,TRBV11-2,few,-,TRBJ1-3
TGTGCCAGCACGTGGACCACCTACGAGCAGTACTTC,CASTWTTYEQYF,TRBV12-3/TRBV12-4,-,-,TRBJ2-7
TGTGCCAGCAGCCAAGATGGGACTAGCGGGTACAATGAGCAGTTCTTC,CASSQDGTSGYNEQFF,TRBV4-2,few,TRBD2,TRBJ2-1
TGTGCCAGCTCACCAATCCAGGGGGTGTACTCTGGAAACACCATATATTTT,CASSPIQGVYSGNTIYF,TRBV18,-,TRBD1,TRBJ1-3
TGTGCCAGCAGGAACAGGATTTCCCCTAATTCACCCCTCCACTTT,CASRNRISPNSPLHF,TRBV5-8,once,-,TRBJ1-6
TGTGCCAGCAGTCGACAGGTTGGGTATGGCTACACCTTC,CASSRQVGYGYTF,TRBV6-5,-,-,TRBJ1-2
TGTGCCAGCAGCTTAGACGAGACGAACTATGGCTACACCTTC,CASSLDETNYGYTF,TRBV7-8,few,-,TRBJ1-2
TGTGCCAGCAGCCCCGACAGGGGTCAGCCCCAGCATTTT,CASSPDRGQPQHF,TRBV7-8,-,TRBD1,TRBJ1-5
TGCGCCAGCAGCCCAGGACTAGCGGGGACGGGCGGGGAGCTGTTTTTT,CASSPGLAGTGGELFF,TRBV4-1,few,TRBD2,TRBJ2-2
TGTGCCAGCAGCTCAGCAGAGGCAGATACGCAGTATTTT,CASSSAEADTQYF,TRBV7-6,-,-,TRBJ2-3
TGTGCCAGTAGTATACCCGGTCGGGATTACTACGAGCAGTACTTC,CASSIPGRDYYEQYF,TRBV19,-,-,TRBJ2-7
TGTGCCAGCAGTTTATACGAGGTTGGGGGAGTCGCGTCAAATTCACCCCTCCACTTT,CASSLYEVGGVASNSPLHF,TRBV27,-,-,TRBJ1-6
TGTGCCACCAGCAGAGATAGGTCAGGGATCTACGAGCAGTACTTC,CATSRDRSGIYEQYF,TRBV15,-,-,TRBJ2-7
TGCGCCAGCAGCTCGGTGACAGGGTCGGGCTCAGATACGCAGTATTTT,CASSSVTGSGSDTQYF,TRBV5-1,-,TRBD1,TRBJ2-3
TGTGCCAGCAGCCAAGGGGCAGGATCACACGAGCAGTACTTC,CASSQGAGSHEQYF,TRBV11-3,-,-,TRBJ2-7
TGTGCCAGCAAGGACCTCGGACAGATATGGTTTGAAGCTTTCTTT,CASKDLGQIWFEAFF,TRBV7-9,-,-,TRBJ1-1
TGCGCCAGCAGTAGCCAGGGGGTCGACGAGCAGTACTTC,CASSSQGVDEQYF,TRBV5-1,once,TRBD1,TRBJ2-7
TGCGCCAGCAGCCCAAACAGCGGGGGAGCGAACACCGGGGAGCTGTTTTTT,CASSPNSGGANTGELFF,TRBV5-1,-,TRBD2,TRBJ2-2
TGTGCCAGCAGCTTGAGGGATGGGGACTATGGCTACACCTTC,CASSLRDGDYGYTF,TRBV7-2,-,-,TRBJ1-2
TGCGCCAGCAGCTTGGGACAGAGTTTATACGAGCAGTACTTC,CASSLGQSLYEQYF,TRBV5-1,once,-,TRBJ2-7
TGCAGCGTGGCTAGGCTTAAGGAGGACACTGAAGCTTTCTTT,CSVARLKEDTEAFF,TRBV29-1,-,-,TRBJ1-1
TGTGCCAGCAGCGTAGAGGGAGATTCCTACAATGAGCAGTTCTTC,CASSVEGDSYNEQFF,TRBV9,-,-,TRBJ2-1
TGTGCCAGCAGCCAAGATCAGGGTGCCCCCTACGAGCAGTACTTC,CASSQDQGAPYEQYF,TRBV14,-,-,TRBJ2-7
TGTGCCAGCAGCGTAGCTAGGACAGAGAGTTTCTACAATGAGCAGTTCTTC,CASSVARTESFYNEQFF,TRBV9,-,-,TRBJ2-1
TGTGCCAGCATTTTCGAGAACACTGAAGCTTTCTTT,CASIFENTEAFF,TRBV2,-,-,TRBJ1-1
TGTGCCAGCAGCTACGGTGGGGGCTCTGGAAACACCATATATTTT,CASSYGGGSGNTIYF,TRBV11-2,-,-,TRBJ1-3